The clone carrying this T cell receptor (beta chain) was picked up a small number of times. The data belong to a study of T-cell reconstitution after alpha-beta-depleted transplantation in children. The germline V gene encodes CDR1 SGHRS and CDR2 YFSETQ. Trimming cost V 2 bases and J 7 bases; bases outside gene matches: 8. The CDR3 totals 15 residues. For TCRbeta, the library was prepared with unique molecular identifiers. TCRdb reprocessed the PCR reads via MiXCR and lists one record per CDR3 protein. The sample has about 640,000 distinct CDR3 sequences, 16% seen once. The rearrangement uses TRBV5-1 and TRBJ2-1; 8 nucleotides agree with TRBD2. Sequencing used PBMCs from the stem cell graft donor, obtained from the stem cell graft. The receptor's source is a human donor who donated a stem cell graft to a child with acute myeloid leukemia. The CDR3 spells CASSLTGGLNNEQFF. The CDR3 DNA reads TGCGCCAGCAGCTTAACGGGGGGGCTGAATAATGAGCAGTTCTTC.